This entry describes one TCR beta chain. This clone occurred once. It has no known antigen specificity. Within one base of it there is no much larger clone, and no base qualities were kept. CDR1 and CDR2, per the germline V gene, are SGHTA and FQGNSA. Here V drops 5 bases and J drops 10 bases, and the junction holds 4 bases not matched to any gene. CDR3 length: 12 amino acids, cysteine to phenylalanine. The DNA shown is the 36-base CDR3, in frame from base 1. The cohort consisted of 600 to 750 healthy bone marrow donors. Cohort members were all nominally healthy when sampled, although unrecorded immune exposures were likely present. The donor was CMV seronegative and was included in the group of a few hundred seronegative cohort members. A peripheral blood sample was provided by each donor, and peripheral blood mononuclear cells were used for TCR beta sequencing. Genomic DNA was extracted from the blood cell samples with the Qiagen DNeasy Blood Extraction Kit.

Receptors were amplified or captured by the immunoSEQ multiplex PCR assay. For the multiplex PCR, a mixture combining 60 forward primers for TCR Vbeta segments and 13 reverse primers for TCR Jbeta segments was used. The CDR3 region of rearranged TCR beta genes was amplified from genomic DNA with a multiplex PCR assay. On the Illumina HiSeq System, the amplified TCR beta libraries were sequenced as 87-base-pair reads. As for the authors' bioinformatics: Across the roughly 600 repertoires, a later analysis counted 78 million or so unique TCR beta chains, roughly 11 million of which were shared by at least two donors. Raw reads were error-corrected and collapsed into unique sequences with a nearest-neighbor algorithm that merged closely related sequences to remove PCR and sequencing errors. Alignment of CDR3 sequences to IMGT reference sequences was used to assign V, D and J gene segments. Each retained sequence needed at least a six-nucleotide match to both a V gene segment and a J gene segment. A rearrangement counted as productive if the CDR3 had no stop codons and remained in frame with V and J, and every other rearrangement counted as non-productive. CDR3 was defined by IMGT convention, running from the second conserved V-encoded cysteine to the conserved J-encoded phenylalanine. In an earlier analysis of approximately 500 of the donors, sequences lacking an unambiguous match to a single V gene segment were excluded. In an earlier analysis of around 600 of the donors, V segments were called functional above 56.7% productive rearrangements and were called segregating when the between-donor standard deviation exceeded 5%. A statistical classification framework was built for diagnosing cytomegalovirus status from the catalog of TCR beta chain sequences. V and J gene assignment, in a later analysis, came from comparing TCR nucleotide sequences with IMGT/GENE-DB human TR gene sequences. In a later analysis, CDR3 sequences and most-parsimonious VDJ recombination scenarios were assigned using the TCRdist pipeline. A later analysis defined each TCR beta chain by its CDR3 amino acid sequence plus V-gene family, and excluded reads lacking a unique V-gene family. In a later analysis, 450 to 600 highly shared, low-generation-probability nucleotide sequences were removed to address suspected cross-contamination and a sequencing artifact. In a later analysis, a clonal expansion index for each public chain was calculated from normalized within-repertoire ranks of inferred template counts. A later analysis computed generation probabilities with a VDJ recombination model fitted to out-of-frame rearrangements, and checked the results against IGoR. In a later analysis, TCR-TCR, TCR-HLA and TCR-CMV co-occurrence was scored with hypergeometric tests, and a repertoire-size bias correction was applied to TCR pairs. False discovery rates were estimated in a later analysis by permuting HLA or CMV assignments 20 times. A later analysis grouped co-occurring TCRs with DBSCAN, adding TCRdist sequence similarity when clustering within HLA-allele-positive subsets. Repertoires with fewer than 30,000 or more than 120,000 public chains were left out of co-occurrence clustering, as were five repertoires with anomalous nucleotide sharing. This immuneACCESS table, as held by TCRdb, lists in-frame sequences with V and J called but not all clones. Of the missing ones, under half trace to an unresolved V gene in checked studies; the others have no known cause. V, J and clone size are those of that table, while D and trimming were read from the DNA. Present in this sample are about 200,000 clones, 75% to 80% of which were seen just once. The ten top clones hold around 1.8% of the sample.

This sample is drawn from a study of cytomegalovirus exposure and HLA in healthy donors (dated by TCRdb to 2015 to 2018). Context from the whole study: According to an earlier analysis of around 600 of the donors, about 190 million T cells yielded 117 million unique TCR beta sequences and 276 Gb of sequence data. Of the approximately 370 genotyped donors, roughly 76% were placed in the genetic ancestry cluster associated with self-reported Caucasian donors. Along with the approximately 600-subject first cohort, a separate validation cohort of more than 90 different subjects was used. Donor age, sex, ethnicity and CMV serostatus were collected together with the repertoire data. All discovery cohort repertoires had been generated on a single sequencing platform. The T cell repertoires of 670 or so subjects were profiled by immunosequencing and related to cytomegalovirus serostatus. A later analysis re-examined previously published TCR beta repertoires from 600 to 700 donors and added high-resolution HLA genotyping to investigate patterns of TCR occurrence. Among about 370 genotyped donors of the cohort, an average of about 220,000 unique TCR beta nucleotide sequences was sequenced per donor, of which about 19% were non-productive. To predict cytomegalovirus infection status, the study brought together high-throughput TCR immunosequencing, statistical association of individual TCRs with disease status, and machine learning. Roughly 5 DR-DQ haplotypes were treated as single units for association and clustering because of strong linkage in the cohort. The study was designed to test whether signatures of past pathogen exposure could be identified by cataloging public T cell receptors. In an earlier analysis of 587 of the donors, high-throughput TCR beta sequencing was used to judge whether each TCR beta V gene segment behaved as functional or pseudogenic. Both class I and class II loci were covered by HLA typing, at four-digit resolution. An early release covering about 600 HLA-typed donors comprised roughly 300 gigabases of sequencing data and tens of millions of unique TCR sequences. The number of typed donors differed by locus: 629-630 for A, B, C, DRB1 and DQB1; some 500 for DQA1; 606 for DPA1; and about 470 for DPB1. Rather than using new phenotypic data, the later analysis identified candidate immune exposures from TCR beta sequences and from how often those sequences occurred across donors. In a later genetic analysis, genome-wide SNP genotypes for about three fifths of the roughly 670 donors were used, and that subset was treated as a discovery cohort.

Broader findings and caveats from the paper: In vitro tests confirmed that a few of the cytomegalovirus-associated TCR beta chains recognize cytomegalovirus antigens. A later analysis found that most CMV-associated TCR beta chains appeared HLA-restricted, with HLA associations seemingly driven largely by CMV exposure. Sequencing depth was assumed to be roughly uniform across donors in the presence/absence analyses, though that assumption may not hold. The authors suggested that the approach could potentially be extended to other disease states and immunological phenotypes. A cluster of highly shared sequence variants was judged likely to represent a technical artifact of the sequencing pipeline. Cytomegalovirus status was reported to be diagnosed by the classifier with high specificity and sensitivity in both the original and validation cohorts. CMV serostatus was the only immune exposure information available for the cohort. V-gene and J-gene trimming of TCR beta chains was associated with a missense DCLRE1C variant in a later genetic analysis, and the association was replicated in an independent cohort. Strong co-occurrence of HLA alleles, especially DR and DQ, made assigning TCR associations to individual alleles difficult. A further reported finding was that TCR beta sequences accurately predicted the HLA-A and HLA-B alleles for most subjects in the first cohort. This cohort had only TCR beta chains sequenced, and the lack of alpha or paired-chain data limited which features could be detected. According to a later genetic analysis, donors in an Asian-associated ancestry cluster had fewer N-insertions in productive TCRs than the approximately 630-donor mean. Because some donors lacked HLA typing at each locus, the association tests relied only on the typed subset. According to a later analysis, TCR association rates differed among HLA loci, with DRB1 alleles showing the most associated TCRs and HLA-C alleles showing the fewest. Broadly in line with IMGT annotations, most TCR beta V segments showed up in productive rearrangements about 90% or about 30% of the time in an earlier analysis of 450 to 750 of the donors. Compared with equally common non-associated chains, HLA-associated TCR beta chains in a later analysis were more clonally expanded and had lower generation probabilities. Several of the top co-occurrence clusters appeared to be linked to parvovirus B19, influenza, CMV and Epstein-Barr virus, according to a later analysis. In a later analysis, around 17,000 TCR beta sequences were associated with specific HLA alleles at a false discovery rate of 0.05. Some IMGT-functional V segments, including TRBV6-2 and TRBV6-3, could not be told apart with the 87-base-pair reads, so those segments were excluded. Because counts were too low, roughly 17 rarely observed V segments, including chromosome 9 orphons, were left out of the earlier analysis of over 550 of the donors. Correlated functional status among segregating V segments might reflect linkage disequilibrium, but an unknown experimental factor could not be ruled out. Most TCR sequences were seen in very few donors, while some public TCRs were found in many individuals. The study gave a list of about 170 TCR beta chains associated with cytomegalovirus.

The chain links TRBV7-2 with TRBJ2-3; TRBD2 lines up with 9 middle nucleotides. The clonotype was recovered from a man younger than 30 in good health and CMV-seronegative. Sequencing input: PBMCs. The nucleotide sequence reads as follows: TGTGCCAGCAGCCCTCGGACTAGCGCGCAGTATTTT. Protein translation: CASSPRTSAQYF.